This is a list of T cell receptor beta chains from one sample in a study of a mutant IDH1 vaccine in newly diagnosed glioma. Produced via immunoSEQ multiplex PCR; TCRdb's table is partial and in-frame only. The sample carries 35,000 to 50,000 clones, 85% to 95% recorded once. The antigens for these receptors are not known. The source material was PBMCs, sampled from a glioma patient whose treatment included an IDH1 peptide vaccine. The receptors come from a man aged 50-60 years with glioma. Both conserved end residues are part of each CDR3. Each record gives: J gene, V gene, D gene, CDR3 protein. A D gene is named only where the DNA matches it firmly.

TRBJ2-1 TRBV29-1 - CSVVRGYNEQFF
TRBJ2-2 TRBV2 TRBD1 CASSLDRVGGELFF
TRBJ1-2 TRBV5-1 TRBD1 CASSVGQGRSYGYTF
TRBJ2-1 TRBV6-5 - CASSLGGAEQFF
TRBJ1-3 TRBV18 - CASSPGGANTIYF
TRBJ2-7 TRBV4-1 - CASSQGRVPDYEQYF
TRBJ1-4 TRBV4-2 TRBD1 CASSQDGTGDNEKLFF
TRBJ1-2 TRBV7-2 - CASSLVSSPHRAGGYTF
TRBJ1-5 TRBV10-1 - CASSESKVPQHF
TRBJ1-1 TRBV7-7 - CASSLTENTEAFF
TRBJ2-3 TRBV7-9 TRBD1 CASSSGQGAWADTQYF
TRBJ1-4 TRBV7-8 - CASSWLATNEKLFF
TRBJ2-2 TRBV5-1 - CASNPGGMRSGELFF
TRBJ1-6 TRBV6-1 TRBD1 CASKTQGDNSPLHF
TRBJ2-3 TRBV6-1 TRBD2 CASSEIQPGLAGTDTQYF
TRBJ1-1 TRBV30 - CAWSEGYTEAFF
TRBJ2-1 TRBV5-6 TRBD2 CASSLGRASGSVF
TRBJ1-5 TRBV6-5 - CASKLEGQGNQPQHF
TRBJ2-3 TRBV27 TRBD2 CASSLRLAGSTDTQYF
TRBJ2-2 TRBV18 - CASSRDMGDTGELFF
TRBJ2-3 TRBV11-2 - CASSSRTPSTDTQYF
TRBJ1-6 TRBV5-1 - CASSLKAIGRTSSYNSPLHF
TRBJ2-7 TRBV28 - CASRKGLDYFYEQYF
TRBJ2-7 TRBV7-9 - CASSSAGSSYEQYF
TRBJ1-2 TRBV19 - CASTRSRASYGYTF
TRBJ2-2 TRBV10-1 - CASSDPTGELFF
TRBJ2-1 TRBV5-1 TRBD2 CASSVSQLLAGGLFF
TRBJ1-4 TRBV5-5 - CASSRGGGVTNEKLFF
TRBJ2-1 TRBV5-6 TRBD1 CASSLARGYNEQFF
TRBJ2-3 TRBV4-2 TRBD2 CASSQELALSTDTQYF
TRBJ2-5 TRBV10-3 - CAIRDEQAWETQYF
TRBJ2-1 TRBV6-1 TRBD2 CASKGTTSYNEQFF
TRBJ2-1 TRBV14 - CASSQVGGSYNEQFF
TRBJ2-4 TRBV2 TRBD1 CASAGQAPAIQYF
TRBJ2-7 TRBV15 TRBD2 CATSAGGESYEQYF
TRBJ2-1 TRBV27 TRBD2 CASSFGGRAGNEQFF
TRBJ2-7 TRBV19 - CASSIEPTNEQYF
TRBJ1-5 TRBV10-3 - CAISLGGPNQPQHF
TRBJ1-1 TRBV7-8 TRBD1 CASSLLGQARTEAFF
TRBJ1-4 TRBV28 - CASSLSARGSGKLFF
TRBJ2-5 TRBV5-1 - CASSPQGNGETQYF
TRBJ2-7 TRBV7-9 TRBD2 CASSPSGGGSYEQYF
TRBJ1-2 TRBV28 TRBD1 CASSLQGYGYTF
TRBJ2-7 TRBV18 - CASSLNPSGGSFDEQYF
TRBJ2-4 TRBV7-9 - CASSLAGDGSKNIQYF
TRBJ2-5 TRBV4-2 - CASSQGAYGTQYF
TRBJ2-3 TRBV29-1 - CSVVQGWHTDTQYF
TRBJ1-2 TRBV4-1 - CASSQIRGANYGYTF
TRBJ2-7 TRBV4-3 TRBD1 CASSQDSLAGGSYEQYF
TRBJ2-2 TRBV5-1 - CASSLGNTGELFF
TRBJ1-6 TRBV16 - CASSHDWGSSPLHF
TRBJ1-2 TRBV15 - CATSPGSDSPYGYTF
TRBJ1-1 TRBV19 - CASGGGDTEAFF
TRBJ2-2 TRBV28 - CATEHGTGELFF